This TCR beta chain was captured by sequencing in a study of T-cell reconstitution after alpha-beta-depleted transplantation in children. V shed 4 bases, J shed 9 bases, and the junction held 9 bases outside the gene matches. In germline, CDR1 is SGHAT, CDR2 FQNNGV. The CDR3 extends over 14 amino acids. Unique molecular identifiers were built into the TCRbeta library. TCRdb passed the PCR reads through MiXCR, listing each CDR3 protein once. The sample has hundreds of thousands of distinct CDR3 sequences; approximately 15% are singletons. This clonotype was counted many times. The receptor was derived from a male patient aged 2 to 9 who had a stem cell transplant for acute lymphoblastic leukemia, so the T cells may come from the graft donor. The source was PBMCs, mostly from graft donor cells, collected 360 days after TCRalphabeta/CD19-depleted stem cell transplant. V is TRBV11-2 and J is TRBJ2-3; 8 bases are a match to TRBD2. The CDR3 region has the DNA TGTGCCAGCAGCTGGGGACTAGATAAACCAACGCAGTATTTT. Amino acid sequence: CASSWGLDKPTQYF. Using reference TRBV11-2 and TRBJ2-3 for the parts outside the CDR3, the full variable domain is EAGVAQSPRYKIIEKRQSVAFWCNPISGHATLYWYQQILGQGPKLLIQFQNNGVVDDSQLPKDRFSAERLKGVDSTLKIQPAKLEDSAVYLCASSWGLDKPTQYFGPGTRLTVL.